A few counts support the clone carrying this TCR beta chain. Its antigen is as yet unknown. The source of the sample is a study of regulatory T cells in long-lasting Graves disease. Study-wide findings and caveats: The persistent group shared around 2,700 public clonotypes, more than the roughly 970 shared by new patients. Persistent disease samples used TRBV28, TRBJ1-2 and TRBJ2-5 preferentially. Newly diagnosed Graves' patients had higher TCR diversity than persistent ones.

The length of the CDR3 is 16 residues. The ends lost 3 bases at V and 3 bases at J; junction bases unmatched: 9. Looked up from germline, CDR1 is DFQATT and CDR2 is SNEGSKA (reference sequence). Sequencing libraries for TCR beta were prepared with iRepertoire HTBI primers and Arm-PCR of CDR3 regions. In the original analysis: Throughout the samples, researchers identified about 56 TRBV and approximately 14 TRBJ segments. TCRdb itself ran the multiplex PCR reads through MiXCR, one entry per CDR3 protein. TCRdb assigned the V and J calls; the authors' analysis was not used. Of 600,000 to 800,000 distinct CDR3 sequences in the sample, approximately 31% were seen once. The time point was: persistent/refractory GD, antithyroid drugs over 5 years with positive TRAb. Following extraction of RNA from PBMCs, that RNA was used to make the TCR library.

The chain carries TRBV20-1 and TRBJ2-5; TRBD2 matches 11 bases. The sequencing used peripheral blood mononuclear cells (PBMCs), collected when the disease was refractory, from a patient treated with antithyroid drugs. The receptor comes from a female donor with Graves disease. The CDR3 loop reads CSASASALAGEETQYF. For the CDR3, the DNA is TGCAGTGCTAGCGCAAGTGCACTAGCGGGAGAAGAGACCCAGTACTTC.